This T cell receptor beta chain was retrieved from a study of shared clonotypes between healthy human individuals. The wider study: Three plates were used per donor for CD4 naive, three for CD4 memory, two for CD8 naive and one for CD8 memory.

Worth noting for this clone: The antigen remains undetermined.

The CDR3 is made up of 13 amino acids. Looked up from germline, CDR1 is MNHEY and CDR2 is SVGAGI. V was pared by 7 bases and J by 4 bases, with 13 bases between. Findings and caveats of the study: The rarefaction results pointed to incomplete sorted-subset sequencing despite large depth.

Sequencing was performed with immunoSEQ multiplex PCR; in TCRdb, only in-frame clones are kept and a portion is missing. Here the sample spans roughly 2.4 million clones, 90% to 97% being singletons. The J gene is TRBJ2-5, the V gene TRBV6-5, with TRBD1 as a possible D gene (6 bases). The sample consisted of naive CD4+ T cells sorted from blood. Indicated subset: CD45RA+ positively selected. This receptor was obtained from a man aged 18 to 35 in good health. CDR3 protein: CASTEDSRETQYF. DNA for the CDR3: TGTGCCAGCACCGAGGACAGTCGAGAGACCCAGTACTTC.